A single sample gave rise to the 2 T cell receptor beta chains below, sequenced in a study of regulatory T cells in long-lasting Graves disease. Investigators prepared the TCR beta libraries by applying iRepertoire HTBI primers and Arm-PCR of CDR3 regions. TCRdb itself ran the multiplex PCR reads through MiXCR, one entry per CDR3 protein. The sample carries hundreds of thousands of distinct CDR3 sequences, 21% recorded once. Time point here: persistent/refractory GD, antithyroid drugs over 5 years with positive TRAb. Isolated PBMC RNA provided the starting material for the TCR library. The sequencing used peripheral blood mononuclear cells (PBMCs), collected when the disease was refractory, from a patient treated with antithyroid drugs. Receptors were obtained from a female donor with Graves disease.

The chain has TRBV4-1 and TRBJ2-7, with 8 bases fitting TRBD1. The junction had 10 bases not matched to a gene; V was cut back by 1 base and J by 2 bases. Germline-derived CDR1 and CDR2 are MGHRA and YSYEKL. The CDR3 sequence is 17 residues long. The DNA of the CDR3 is TGCGCCAGCAGCCAAGGGGACAGGTCCGTAGGAACCTACGAGCAGTACTTC. This gives the protein CASSQGDRSVGTYEQYF.

This clonotype was counted many times. J is TRBJ2-5 and V is TRBV12-3 or TRBV12-4, with D perhaps matching TRBD2 (6 bases). This CDR3 region has 14 residues. Trimming took off 1 base at V and 6 bases at J, with 12 bases between the two ends. The CDR3 DNA reads as TGTGCCAGCAGTTTAGGGGGAGGAATGAAGACCCAGTACTTC. Its protein product is CASSLGGGMKTQYF.